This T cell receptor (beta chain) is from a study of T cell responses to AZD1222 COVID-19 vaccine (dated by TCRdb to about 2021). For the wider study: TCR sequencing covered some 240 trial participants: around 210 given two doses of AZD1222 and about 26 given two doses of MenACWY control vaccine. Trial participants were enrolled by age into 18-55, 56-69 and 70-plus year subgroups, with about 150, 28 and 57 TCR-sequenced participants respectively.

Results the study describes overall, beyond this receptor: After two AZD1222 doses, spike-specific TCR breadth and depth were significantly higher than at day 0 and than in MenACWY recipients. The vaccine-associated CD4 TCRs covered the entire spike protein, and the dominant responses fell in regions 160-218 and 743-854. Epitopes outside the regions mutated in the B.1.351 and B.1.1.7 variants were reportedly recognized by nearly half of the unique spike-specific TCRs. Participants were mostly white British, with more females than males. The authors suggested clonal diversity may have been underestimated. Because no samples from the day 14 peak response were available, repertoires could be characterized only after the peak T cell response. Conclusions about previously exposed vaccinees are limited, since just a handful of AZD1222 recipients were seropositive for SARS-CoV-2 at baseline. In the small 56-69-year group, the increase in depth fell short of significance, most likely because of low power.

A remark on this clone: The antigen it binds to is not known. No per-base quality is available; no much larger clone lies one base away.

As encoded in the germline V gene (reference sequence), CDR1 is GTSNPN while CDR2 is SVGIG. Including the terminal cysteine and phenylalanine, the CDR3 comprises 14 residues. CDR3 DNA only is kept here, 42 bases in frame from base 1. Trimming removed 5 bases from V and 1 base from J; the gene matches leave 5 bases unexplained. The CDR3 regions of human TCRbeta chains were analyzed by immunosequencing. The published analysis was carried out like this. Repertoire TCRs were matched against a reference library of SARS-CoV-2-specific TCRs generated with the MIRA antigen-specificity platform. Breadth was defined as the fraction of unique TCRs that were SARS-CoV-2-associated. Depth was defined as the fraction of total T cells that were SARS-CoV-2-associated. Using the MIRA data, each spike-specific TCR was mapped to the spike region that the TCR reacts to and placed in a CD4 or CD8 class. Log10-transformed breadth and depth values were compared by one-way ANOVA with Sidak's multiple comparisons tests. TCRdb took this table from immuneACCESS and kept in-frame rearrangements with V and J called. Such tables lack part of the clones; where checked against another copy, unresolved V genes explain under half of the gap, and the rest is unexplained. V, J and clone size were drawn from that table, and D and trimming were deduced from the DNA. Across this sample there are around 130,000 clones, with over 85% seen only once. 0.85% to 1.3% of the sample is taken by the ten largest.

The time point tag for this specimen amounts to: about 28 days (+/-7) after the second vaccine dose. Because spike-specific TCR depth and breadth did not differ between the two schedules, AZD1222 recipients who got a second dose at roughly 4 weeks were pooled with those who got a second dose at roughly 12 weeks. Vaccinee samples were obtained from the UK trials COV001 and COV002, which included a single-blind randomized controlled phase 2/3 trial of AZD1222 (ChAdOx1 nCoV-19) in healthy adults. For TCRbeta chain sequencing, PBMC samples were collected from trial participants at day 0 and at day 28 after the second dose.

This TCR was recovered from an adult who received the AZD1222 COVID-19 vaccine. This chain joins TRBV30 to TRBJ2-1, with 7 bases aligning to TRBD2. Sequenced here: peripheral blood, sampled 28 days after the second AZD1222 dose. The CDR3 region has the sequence CAWAWGGSYNEQFF. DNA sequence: TGTGCCTGGGCCTGGGGGGGGTCCTACAATGAGCAGTTCTTC.